The 11 T cell receptor beta chains below were found in one sample sequenced in a study of cytomegalovirus exposure and HLA in healthy donors. Primers included in the PCR were 60 Vbeta and 13 Jbeta primers. TCRdb keeps only in-frame clones here, not all; method: immunoSEQ multiplex PCR. Found here are about 130,000 clones, 81% of them singletons; the top ten hold 4%. Material: PBMCs. The receptors here all came from a young man in good health and CMV-seropositive.

The chain links TRBV7-9 to TRBJ2-1; TRBD2 aligns across 8 bases. The germline gives CDR1 SEHNR, CDR2 FQNEAQ (reference sequence). This CDR3 region has 16 residues. Trimming cost V 0 bases and J 0 bases; bases outside gene matches: 1. The DNA of the CDR3 is TGTGCCAGCAGCTTAGCAGCGGGAGTCTCCTACAATGAGCAGTTCTTC. Translation gives CASSLAAGVSYNEQFF.

V is TRBV6-1 and J is TRBJ2-7; TRBD1 aligns across 7 bases. Germline loops: CDR1 MNHNS, CDR2 SASEGT. The CDR3 consists of 14 residues. The trim removed 5 bases at V and 3 bases at J, leaving 7 bases unmatched. Here the CDR3 reads CASSLDRAIYEQYF. Here the CDR3 DNA reads TGTGCCAGCAGTTTAGACAGGGCGATCTACGAGCAGTACTTC.

Only one count was recorded for this clone. The chain is built from TRBV7-6 and TRBJ1-3, with D perhaps TRBD1 (5 bases). Trimming took 4 bases from V and 1 from J, leaving 17 bases between them. Germline-derived CDR1 and CDR2 are SGHVS and FNYEAQ. CDR3 length: 17 amino acids. The CDR3 spells CASSSPLSGLSGNTIYF. The CDR3 DNA reads as TGTGCCAGCAGCTCCCCCCTCTCGGGACTGTCTGGAAACACCATATATTTT.

The V call is TRBV6-1, the J call TRBJ2-1; possible D gene TRBD1, 5 bases. Germline lookup yields CDR1 MNHNS and CDR2 SASEGT. The CDR3 covers 13 residues. The germline V and J ends were trimmed by 2 bases and 9 bases, with 11 bases remaining between them. CDR3 loop: CASSESGSSEQFF. CDR3 bases: TGTGCCAGCAGTGAATCAGGGTCAAGTGAGCAGTTCTTC.

This clone was seen only a few times. The chain recombines TRBV6-1 with TRBJ1-1; D might be TRBD1 (5 bases). The CDR3 extends over 12 amino acids. V was clipped by 10 bases and J by 3 bases, with 12 bases between them. The germline CDR1 and CDR2 sequences are MNHNS and SASEGT. CDR3 sequence: CATAGGYTEAFF. In DNA form, the CDR3 reads TGTGCCACCGCTGGGGGGTACACTGAAGCTTTCTTT.

This chain joins TRBV10-1 and TRBJ2-3, with 10 bases identical to TRBD2. This CDR3 is built from 14 residues. CDR1 WNHNN and CDR2 SYGVQD come from the germline V gene (reference sequence). The trim removed 6 bases at V and 4 bases at J, leaving 4 bases unmatched. The CDR3 is CASSEGLAADTQYF. CDR3 bases: TGCGCCAGCAGCGAAGGACTAGCGGCAGATACGCAGTATTTT.

V gene TRBV18 combines with J gene TRBJ2-7; a weak D match, TRBD1 (6 bases). The V gene lost 4 bases and the J gene lost 0 bases, with 10 bases spanning the gap. Per germline, CDR1 KGHSH and CDR2 LQKENI. There are 14 residues in the CDR3. CDR3 coding DNA: TGTGCCAGCTCACGTACAGGGTCCTCCTACGAGCAGTACTTC. It encodes CASSRTGSSYEQYF.

The genes are TRBV6-1 and TRBJ1-6, with D unresolved. Trimming left V 8 bases short and J 3 bases short, with 17 bases between. Germline assignment: CDR1 MNHNS and CDR2 SASEGT. The CDR3 has 16 amino acids. CDR3 loop: CASGEAFGFYNSPLHF. CDR3 sequence (DNA): TGTGCCAGCGGAGAAGCCTTCGGTTTCTATAATTCACCCCTCCACTTT.

CDR3: CASSILDRLNQPQHF. DNA for the CDR3: TGTGCCAGTAGTATCTTGGACAGGCTAAATCAGCCCCAGCATTTT. The genes are TRBV19 and TRBJ1-5; 7 nucleotides agree with TRBD1. After removal of 3 bases from V and 4 bases from J, the junction contained 6 bases not matched to a gene. The CDR3 extends over 15 amino acids. Germline assignment: CDR1 LNHDA and CDR2 SQIVND (reference sequence).

The table lists this clone with a few counts. V and J are TRBV11-3 and TRBJ2-1; 14 nucleotides align to TRBD2. Germline trimming cut 5 bases from V and 7 bases from J; bases unmatched to any gene: 7. CDR3 length equals 16 residues. Germline V gene sequence: CDR1 SGHNT, CDR2 YENEEA. CDR3 DNA sequence: TGTGCCAGCAGCGCGGGGACTAGCGGGGGAGTAAATGAGCAGTTCTTC. It yields the protein CASSAGTSGGVNEQFF.

The J gene is TRBJ2-3, the V gene TRBV6-5; 8 bases align to TRBD2. J lost 3 bases, V lost 9 bases, and 5 bases had no gene match. CDR3 size: 13 residues. Looked up from germline, CDR1 is MNHEY and CDR2 is SVGAGI. Here the CDR3 DNA reads TGTGCCAGATTAGCGGGAAAAACAGATACGCAGTATTTT. This encodes CARLAGKTDTQYF.